A single T cell receptor beta chain is shown here with its context. V shed 6 bases and J 6 bases; nucleotides not matched to a gene: 8. This CDR3 has 13 amino acids. From germline, CDR1 is MNHEY and CDR2 SVGAGI. The data derive from a study of blood T cell repertoires in COVID-19. Looking at the study overall: Specimens from acute and convalescent COVID-19 originated in the United States, Italy and Spain. T cells, B-cell-depleted T cells, or PBMCs provided the cDNA or gDNA that served as material.

Under the authors' procedure: The authors estimated nucleated cell counts from reference gene primer amplification. Using immunoSEQ multiplex PCR, the repertoire was profiled, and TCRdb retains in-frame clones only, with some absent. V, J and clone size reflect that table, while D and trimming were determined from the DNA. The sample records fewer than 45,000 clones, approximately 80% being singletons. The sequencing sample was made of peripheral blood. The receptor was derived from a man aged 55 to 70 with active COVID-19. The chain carries TRBV6-5 and TRBJ2-7, with TRBD2 identical over 7 bases. The DNA of the CDR3 is TGTGCCAGCAGGTCGAGCGGGGCCGGCGAGCAGTACTTC. Residues: CASRSSGAGEQYF.